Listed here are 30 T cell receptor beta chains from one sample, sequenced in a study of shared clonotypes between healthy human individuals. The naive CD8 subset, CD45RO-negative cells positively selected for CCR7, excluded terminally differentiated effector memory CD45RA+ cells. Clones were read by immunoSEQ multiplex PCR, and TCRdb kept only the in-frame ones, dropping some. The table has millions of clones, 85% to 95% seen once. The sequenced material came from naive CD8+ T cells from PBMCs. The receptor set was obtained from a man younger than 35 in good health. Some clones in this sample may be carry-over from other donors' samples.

The CDR3 sequence is CASSYSQQEAFF. CDR3 in DNA: TGTGCCAGCAGTTACTCTCAACAGGAAGCTTTCTTT. The genes are TRBV6-6 and TRBJ1-1; D is undetermined. The CDR3 loop spans 12 amino acids. The V gene's germline CDR1 is MNHNY and CDR2 SVGAGI (reference sequence). V was cut by 0 bases and J by 8 bases, with 7 bases left in between.

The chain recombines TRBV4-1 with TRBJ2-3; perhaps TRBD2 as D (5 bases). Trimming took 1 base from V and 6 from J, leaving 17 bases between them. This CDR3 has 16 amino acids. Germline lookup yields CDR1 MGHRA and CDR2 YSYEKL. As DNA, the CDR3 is TGCGCCAGCAGCCAAGTTGGAGCCTCACGAGGGGATACGCAGTATTTT. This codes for CASSQVGASRGDTQYF.

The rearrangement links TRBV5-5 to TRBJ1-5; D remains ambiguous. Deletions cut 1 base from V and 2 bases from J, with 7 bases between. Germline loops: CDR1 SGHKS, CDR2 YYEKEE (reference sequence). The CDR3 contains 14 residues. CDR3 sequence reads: CASSLQSRNQPQHF. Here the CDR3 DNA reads TGTGCCAGCAGCTTGCAGTCCCGCAATCAGCCCCAGCATTTT.

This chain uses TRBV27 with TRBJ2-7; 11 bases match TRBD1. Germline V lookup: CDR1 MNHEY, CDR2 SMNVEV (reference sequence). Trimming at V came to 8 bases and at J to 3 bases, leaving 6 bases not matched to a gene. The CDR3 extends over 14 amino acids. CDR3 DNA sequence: TGTGCCAGCTATTCCGGGACAGGGGGCTACGAGCAGTACTTC. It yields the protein CASYSGTGGYEQYF.

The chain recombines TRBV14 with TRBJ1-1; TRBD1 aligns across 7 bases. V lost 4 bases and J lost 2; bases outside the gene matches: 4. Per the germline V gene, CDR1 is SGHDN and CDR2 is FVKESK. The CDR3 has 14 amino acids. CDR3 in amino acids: CASSLYRGNTEAFF. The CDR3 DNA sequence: TGTGCCAGCAGCCTATACAGGGGCAACACTGAAGCTTTCTTT. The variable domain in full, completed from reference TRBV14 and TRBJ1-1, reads EAGVTQFPSHSVIEKGQTVTLRCDPISGHDNLYWYRRVMGKEIKFLLHFVKESKQDESGMPNNRFLAERTGGTYSTLKVQPAELEDSGVYFCASSLYRGNTEAFFGQGTRLTVV.

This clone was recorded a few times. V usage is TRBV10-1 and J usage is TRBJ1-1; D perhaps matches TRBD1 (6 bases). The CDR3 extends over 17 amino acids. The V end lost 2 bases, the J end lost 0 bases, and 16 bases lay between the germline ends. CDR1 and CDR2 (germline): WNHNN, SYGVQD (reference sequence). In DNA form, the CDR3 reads TGCGCCAGCAGTGAGGCCGACAGGATGGCCATGAACACTGAAGCTTTCTTT. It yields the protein CASSEADRMAMNTEAFF.

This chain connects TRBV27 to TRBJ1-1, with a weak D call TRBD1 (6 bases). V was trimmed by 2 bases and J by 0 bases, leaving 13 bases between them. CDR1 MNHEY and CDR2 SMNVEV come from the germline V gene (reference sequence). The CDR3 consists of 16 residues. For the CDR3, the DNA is TGTGCCAGCAGTTTAATAGGGGGGGATATGAACACTGAAGCTTTCTTT. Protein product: CASSLIGGDMNTEAFF.

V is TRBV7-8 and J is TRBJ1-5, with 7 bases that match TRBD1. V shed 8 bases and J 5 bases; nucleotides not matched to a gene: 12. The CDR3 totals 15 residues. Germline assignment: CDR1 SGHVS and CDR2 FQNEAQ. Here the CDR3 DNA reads TGTGCCAGCTCCAGGGGGGGGCGCAGGGATCAGCCCCAGCATTTT. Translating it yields CASSRGGRRDQPQHF.

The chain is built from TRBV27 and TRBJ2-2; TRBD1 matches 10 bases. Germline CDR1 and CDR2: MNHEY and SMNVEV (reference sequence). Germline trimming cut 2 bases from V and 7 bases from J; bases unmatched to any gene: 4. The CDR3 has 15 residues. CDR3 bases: TGTGCCAGCAGTTTAGGGACAGGGGTGGGCGGGGAGCTGTTTTTT. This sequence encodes CASSLGTGVGGELFF.

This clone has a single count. The DNA for the CDR3 is TGTGCCAGCAGCTTAGTGTTGGGCTTAGTTGAGCAGTTCTTC. Protein product: CASSLVLGLVEQFF. The chain is built from TRBV11-1 and TRBJ2-1; D is unclear. This CDR3 is 14 amino acids long. CDR1 and CDR2 (germline): SGHAT, FQDESV (reference sequence). V gave up 1 base and J gave up 9 bases, with 13 bases separating them.

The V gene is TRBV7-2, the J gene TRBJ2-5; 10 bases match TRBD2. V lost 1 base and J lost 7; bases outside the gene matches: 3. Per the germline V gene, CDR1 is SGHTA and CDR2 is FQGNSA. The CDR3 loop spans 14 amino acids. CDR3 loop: CASSLVVAGGTQYF. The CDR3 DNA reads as TGTGCCAGCAGCTTAGTAGTAGCGGGAGGGACCCAGTACTTC.

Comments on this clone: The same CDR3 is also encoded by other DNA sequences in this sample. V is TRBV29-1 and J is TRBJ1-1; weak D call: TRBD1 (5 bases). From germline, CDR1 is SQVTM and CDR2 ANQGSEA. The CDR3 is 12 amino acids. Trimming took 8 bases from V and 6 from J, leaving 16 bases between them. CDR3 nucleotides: TGCAGCTGGGGAGGGTCGGGGGCTGAAGCTTTCTTT. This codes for CSWGGSGAEAFF.

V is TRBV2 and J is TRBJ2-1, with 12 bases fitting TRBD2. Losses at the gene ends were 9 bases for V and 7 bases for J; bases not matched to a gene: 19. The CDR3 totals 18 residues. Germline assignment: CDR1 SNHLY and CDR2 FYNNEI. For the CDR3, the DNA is TGTGCCAGGAGGGACAGCCTACCCCCTAGCGGGAGGGAGAATGAGCAGTTCTTC. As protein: CARRDSLPPSGRENEQFF.

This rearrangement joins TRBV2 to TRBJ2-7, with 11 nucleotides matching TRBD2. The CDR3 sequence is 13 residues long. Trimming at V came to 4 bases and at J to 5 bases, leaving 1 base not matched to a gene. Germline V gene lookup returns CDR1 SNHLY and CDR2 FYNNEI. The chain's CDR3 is CASSVGLADEQYF. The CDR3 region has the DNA TGTGCCAGCAGTGTGGGACTAGCGGACGAGCAGTACTTC. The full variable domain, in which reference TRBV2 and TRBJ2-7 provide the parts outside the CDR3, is EPEVTQTPSHQVTQMGQEVILRCVPISNHLYFYWYRQILGQKVEFLVSFYNNEISEKSEIFDDQFSVERPDGSNFTLKIRSTKLEDSAMYFCASSVGLADEQYFGPGTRLTVT.

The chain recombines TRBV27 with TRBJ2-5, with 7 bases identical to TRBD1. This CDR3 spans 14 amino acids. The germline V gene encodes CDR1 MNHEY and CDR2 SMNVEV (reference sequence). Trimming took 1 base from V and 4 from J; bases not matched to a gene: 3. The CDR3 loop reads CASSLFAGGETQYF. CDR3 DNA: TGTGCCAGCAGTTTATTCGCAGGGGGAGAGACCCAGTACTTC.

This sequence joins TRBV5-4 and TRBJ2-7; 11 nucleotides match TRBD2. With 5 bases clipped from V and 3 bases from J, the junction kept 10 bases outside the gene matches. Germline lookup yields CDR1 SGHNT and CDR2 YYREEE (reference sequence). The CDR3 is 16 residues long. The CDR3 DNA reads TGTGCCAGCAGGGGGGATAGCGGGAGGGCCTTCTACGAGCAGTACTTC. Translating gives CASRGDSGRAFYEQYF.

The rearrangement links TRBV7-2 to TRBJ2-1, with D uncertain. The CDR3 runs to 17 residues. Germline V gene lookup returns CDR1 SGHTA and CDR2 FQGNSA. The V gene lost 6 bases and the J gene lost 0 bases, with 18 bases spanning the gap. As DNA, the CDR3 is TGTGCCAGCAGTCAGGAGTGGCTGACCTACTCCTACAATGAGCAGTTCTTC. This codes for CASSQEWLTYSYNEQFF.

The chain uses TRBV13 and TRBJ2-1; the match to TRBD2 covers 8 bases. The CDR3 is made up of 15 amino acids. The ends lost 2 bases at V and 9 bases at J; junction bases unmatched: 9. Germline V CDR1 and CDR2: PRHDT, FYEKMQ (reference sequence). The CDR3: CASSLRTSPLIEQFF. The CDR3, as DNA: TGTGCCAGCAGCTTACGGACTAGCCCCCTTATTGAGCAGTTCTTC.

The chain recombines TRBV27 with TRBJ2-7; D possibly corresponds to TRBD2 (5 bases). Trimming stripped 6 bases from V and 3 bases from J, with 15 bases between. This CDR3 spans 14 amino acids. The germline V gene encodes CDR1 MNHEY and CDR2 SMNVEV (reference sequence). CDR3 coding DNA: TGTGCCAGCAGATGGACCGGGAAACACTACGAGCAGTACTTC. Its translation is CASRWTGKHYEQYF.

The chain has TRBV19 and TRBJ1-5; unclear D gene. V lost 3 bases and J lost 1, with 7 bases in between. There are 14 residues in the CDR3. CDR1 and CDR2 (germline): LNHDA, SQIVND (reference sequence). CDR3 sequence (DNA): TGTGCCAGTAGTATGAGCCAGAGCAATCAGCCCCAGCATTTT. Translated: CASSMSQSNQPQHF.

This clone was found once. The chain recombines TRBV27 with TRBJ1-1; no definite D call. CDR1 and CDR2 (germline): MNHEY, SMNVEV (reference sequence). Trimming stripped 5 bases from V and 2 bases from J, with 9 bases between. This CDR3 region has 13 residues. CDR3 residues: CASSPRDNTEAFF. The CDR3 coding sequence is TGTGCCAGCAGTCCCCGGGATAACACTGAAGCTTTCTTT.

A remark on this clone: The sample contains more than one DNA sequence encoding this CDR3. The CDR3: CASSYSRTGSPLHF. In DNA form, the CDR3 reads TGTGCCAGCAGTTACAGCCGGACAGGATCACCCCTCCACTTT. The chain carries TRBV6-5 and TRBJ1-6; 7 nucleotides match TRBD1. V lost 2 bases, J lost 10 bases, and 5 bases stayed unmatched. The CDR3 runs to 14 residues. CDR1 MNHEY and CDR2 SVGAGI come from the germline V gene.

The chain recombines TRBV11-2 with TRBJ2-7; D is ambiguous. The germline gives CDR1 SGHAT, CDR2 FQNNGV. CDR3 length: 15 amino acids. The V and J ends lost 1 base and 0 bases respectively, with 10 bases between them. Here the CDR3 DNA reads TGTGCCAGCAGCTTAGGCCCCACACTCTCCTACGAGCAGTACTTC. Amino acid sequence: CASSLGPTLSYEQYF. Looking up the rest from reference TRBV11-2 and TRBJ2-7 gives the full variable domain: EAGVAQSPRYKIIEKRQSVAFWCNPISGHATLYWYQQILGQGPKLLIQFQNNGVVDDSQLPKDRFSAERLKGVDSTLKIQPAKLEDSAVYLCASSLGPTLSYEQYFGPGTRLTVT.

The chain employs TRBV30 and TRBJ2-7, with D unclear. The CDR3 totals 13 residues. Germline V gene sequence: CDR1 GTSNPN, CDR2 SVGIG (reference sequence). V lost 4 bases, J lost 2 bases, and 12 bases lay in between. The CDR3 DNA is TGTGCCTGGATCTCTCGGATCCCCTACGAGCAGTACTTC. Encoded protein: CAWISRIPYEQYF.

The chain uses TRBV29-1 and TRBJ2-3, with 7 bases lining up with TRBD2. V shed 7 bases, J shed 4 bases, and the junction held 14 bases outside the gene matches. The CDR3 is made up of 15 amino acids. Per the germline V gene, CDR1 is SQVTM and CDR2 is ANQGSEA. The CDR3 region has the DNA TGCAGCGCCCGAGGCGGGGGTAAGGGCCCAGATACGCAGTATTTT. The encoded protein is CSARGGGKGPDTQYF.

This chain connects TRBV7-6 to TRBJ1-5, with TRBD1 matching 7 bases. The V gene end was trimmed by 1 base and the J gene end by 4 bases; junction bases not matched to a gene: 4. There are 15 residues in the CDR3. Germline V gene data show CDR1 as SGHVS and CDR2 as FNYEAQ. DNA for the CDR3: TGTGCCAGCAGCTTAGTACAGGGGATGAATCAGCCCCAGCATTTT. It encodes CASSLVQGMNQPQHF.

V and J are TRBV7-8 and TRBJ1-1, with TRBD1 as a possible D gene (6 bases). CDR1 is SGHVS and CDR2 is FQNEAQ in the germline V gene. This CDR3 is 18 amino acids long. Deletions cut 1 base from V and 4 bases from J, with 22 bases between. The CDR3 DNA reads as TGTGCCAGCAGCTTAGAATGGGAGGGGGTTTCTTTTGGCACTGAAGCTTTCTTT. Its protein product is CASSLEWEGVSFGTEAFF. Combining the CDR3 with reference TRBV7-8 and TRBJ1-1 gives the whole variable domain GAGVSQSPRYKVAKRGQDVALRCDPISGHVSLFWYQQALGQGPEFLTYFQNEAQLDKSGLPSDRFFAERPEGSVSTLKIQRTQQEDSAVYLCASSLEWEGVSFGTEAFFGQGTRLTVV.

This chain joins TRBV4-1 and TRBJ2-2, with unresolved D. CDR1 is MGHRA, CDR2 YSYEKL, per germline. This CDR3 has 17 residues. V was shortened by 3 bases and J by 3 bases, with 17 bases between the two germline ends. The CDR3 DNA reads TGCGCCAGCAGCCATAGATTCGGGCAATGGGACACCGGGGAGCTGTTTTTT. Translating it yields CASSHRFGQWDTGELFF.

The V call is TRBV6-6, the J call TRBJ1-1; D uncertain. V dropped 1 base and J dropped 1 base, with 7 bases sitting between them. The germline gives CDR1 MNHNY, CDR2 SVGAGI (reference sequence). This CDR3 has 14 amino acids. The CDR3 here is CASSYLWENTEAFF. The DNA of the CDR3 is TGTGCCAGCAGTTACTTGTGGGAGAACACTGAAGCTTTCTTT.

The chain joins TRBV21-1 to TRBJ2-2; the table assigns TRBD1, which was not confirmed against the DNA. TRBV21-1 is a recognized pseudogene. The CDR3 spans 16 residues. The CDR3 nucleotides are TGTGCCAGCAGCATGCCAGCGACAGGAGTTTCCGGGGAGCTGTTTTTT. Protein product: CASSMPATGVSGELFF.